Reported below is one T cell receptor beta chain. This sample was taken from a study of blood T cell repertoires in COVID-19. Study as a whole: The United States, Italy and Spain supplied acute and convalescent COVID-19 samples.

V shed 5 bases and J shed 3 bases, with 10 bases lying between them. This CDR3 contains 13 residues. Germline CDR1 is SGHVS and CDR2 is FNYEAQ. In the original processing: Amplification from reference gene primers served as the basis for estimated nucleated cell counts. Produced via immunoSEQ multiplex PCR; TCRdb's table is partial and in-frame only. V and J calls and clone size are those listed in that table; D and trimming were worked out from the DNA. This sample yields 85,000 to 130,000 clones, of which roughly four fifths are seen a single time; about 5% belongs to the top ten. The origin of this receptor is a man in his 60s with acute or convalescent COVID-19. Sequenced input: peripheral blood. The chain combines TRBV7-6 with TRBJ2-5; D call uncertain. Here the CDR3 reads CASSRSPKETQYF. The DNA of the CDR3 is TGTGCCAGCAGCCGAAGCCCCAAAGAGACCCAGTACTTC.